The sequence of this T cell receptor beta chain was determined in a study of cytomegalovirus exposure and HLA in healthy donors. PCR amplification relied on 60 Vbeta primers (plus 13 Jbeta primers). Assay: immunoSEQ multiplex PCR; the TCRdb copy retains only in-frame clones and omits some. Of more than 150,000 clones listed, 82% are singletons. The V segment lost 5 bases and the J segment 5 bases; nucleotides outside the gene matches: 9. The CDR3 has 15 amino acids. Germline V CDR1 and CDR2: PRHDT, FYEKMQ (reference sequence). The sequence was collected from a man aged 40-49 years in good health and CMV-seronegative. The sequenced sample consisted of PBMCs. V usage is TRBV13 and J usage is TRBJ1-1, with 9 bases identical to TRBD1. CDR3 coding DNA: TGTGCCAGCAGCCACCGACAGGGGGTAAATACTGAAGCTTTCTTT. It specifies CASSHRQGVNTEAFF.